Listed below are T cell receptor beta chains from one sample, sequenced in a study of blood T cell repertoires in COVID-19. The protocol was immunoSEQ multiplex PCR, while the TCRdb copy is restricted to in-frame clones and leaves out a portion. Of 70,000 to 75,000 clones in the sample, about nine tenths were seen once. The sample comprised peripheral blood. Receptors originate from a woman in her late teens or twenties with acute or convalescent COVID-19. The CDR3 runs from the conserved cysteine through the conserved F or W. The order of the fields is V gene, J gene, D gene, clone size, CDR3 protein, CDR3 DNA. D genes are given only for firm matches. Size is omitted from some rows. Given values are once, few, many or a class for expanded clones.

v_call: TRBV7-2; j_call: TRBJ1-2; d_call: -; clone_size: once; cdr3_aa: CASSLVRRGSGYTF; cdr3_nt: TGTGCCAGCAGCTTAGTTCGGAGGGGTTCGGGCTACACCTTC
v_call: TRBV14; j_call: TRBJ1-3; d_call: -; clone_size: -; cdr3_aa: CASSRTANSGNTIYF; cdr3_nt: TGTGCCAGCAGCCGAACAGCAAACTCTGGAAACACCATATATTTT
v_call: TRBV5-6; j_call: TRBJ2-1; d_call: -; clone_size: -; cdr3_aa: CASSLLELPERDEQFF; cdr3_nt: TGTGCCAGCAGCTTACTTGAGCTGCCCGAGCGCGATGAGCAGTTCTTC
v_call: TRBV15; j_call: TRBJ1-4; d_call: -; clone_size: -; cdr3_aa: CATSRWGDGVEKLFF; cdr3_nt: TGTGCCACCAGCAGATGGGGGGATGGGGTTGAAAAACTGTTTTTT
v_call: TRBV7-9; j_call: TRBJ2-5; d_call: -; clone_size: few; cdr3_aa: CASSLTPLGFGRAETQYF; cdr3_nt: TGTGCCAGCAGCTTAACCCCCCTGGGGTTCGGCAGGGCGGAGACCCAGTACTTC
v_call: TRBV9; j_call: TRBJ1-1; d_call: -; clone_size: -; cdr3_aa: CASSATGNTEAFF; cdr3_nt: TGTGCCAGCAGCGCGACGGGGAACACTGAAGCTTTCTTT
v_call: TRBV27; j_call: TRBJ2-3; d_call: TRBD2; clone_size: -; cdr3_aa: CASRPPPRSGVMTDTQYF; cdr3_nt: TGTGCCAGCAGACCCCCACCCCGGAGCGGGGTGATGACAGATACGCAGTATTTT
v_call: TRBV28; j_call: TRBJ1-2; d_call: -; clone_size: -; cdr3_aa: CASSRVYGYTF; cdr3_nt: TGTGCCAGCAGCAGGGTCTATGGCTACACCTTC
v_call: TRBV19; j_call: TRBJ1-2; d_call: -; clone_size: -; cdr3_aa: CASSISNSGYTF; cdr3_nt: TGTGCCAGTAGTATCTCAAACAGTGGCTACACCTTC
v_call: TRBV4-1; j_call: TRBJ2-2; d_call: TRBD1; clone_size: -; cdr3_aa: CASSQGPGQGPGELFF; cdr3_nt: TGCGCCAGCAGCCAAGGACCGGGACAGGGCCCCGGGGAGCTGTTTTTT
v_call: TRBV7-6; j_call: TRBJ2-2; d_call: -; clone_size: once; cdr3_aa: CASSLARRGANTGELFF; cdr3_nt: TGTGCCAGCAGCTTAGCGCGACGCGGCGCGAACACCGGGGAGCTGTTTTTT
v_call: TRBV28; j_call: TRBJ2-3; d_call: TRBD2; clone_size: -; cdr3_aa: CASSSSTSGGHGSTDTQYF; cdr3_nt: TGTGCCAGCAGTTCCTCGACTAGCGGGGGCCATGGGAGCACAGATACGCAGTATTTT
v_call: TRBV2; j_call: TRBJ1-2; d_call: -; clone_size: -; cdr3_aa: CASQGLRGYTF; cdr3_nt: TGTGCCAGCCAGGGGCTTAGGGGCTACACCTTC
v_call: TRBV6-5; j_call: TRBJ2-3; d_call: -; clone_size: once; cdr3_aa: CANFSGVGTDTQYF; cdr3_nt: TGTGCCAACTTTTCAGGGGTCGGTACAGATACGCAGTATTTT
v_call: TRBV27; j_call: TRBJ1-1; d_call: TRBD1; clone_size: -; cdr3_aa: CASSVDRGTEAFF; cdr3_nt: TGTGCCAGCAGTGTGGACAGGGGGACTGAAGCTTTCTTT
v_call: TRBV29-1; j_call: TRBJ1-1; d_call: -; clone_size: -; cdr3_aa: CSVEDYGGAVTEAFF; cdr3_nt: TGCAGCGTTGAAGACTATGGGGGGGCGGTCACTGAAGCTTTCTTT